The sample holds many counts of the clone carrying this T cell receptor beta chain. Its antigen is still unknown. This sample was taken from a study of response to subunit inactivated influenza vaccine. A single record per CDR3 protein comes from TCRdb applying MiXCR to the RT-PCR reads. The table shows a few hundred thousand distinct CDR3 sequences, with 20% to 25% occurring only once. Study-wide findings and caveats: The study's authors posited that every seasonal influenza vaccination enlists few new T cells.

Trimming removed 2 bases from V and 8 bases from J; junction bases left unmatched: 11. This CDR3 region has 15 residues. Germline assignment: CDR1 LGHDT and CDR2 YNNKEL (reference sequence). The material was PBMCs from blood, obtained 21 months after vaccination. The sequence was obtained from a man aged 50-75 years who received an inactivated influenza vaccine. The chain couples TRBV3-1 to TRBJ1-2, with 7 bases identical to TRBD1. The chain's CDR3 is CASSQSQGGGGGYTF. CDR3 bases: TGTGCCAGCAGCCAAAGTCAAGGGGGCGGCGGAGGCTACACCTTC.